This TCR beta chain was documented in a study of neurological immune-mediated disorders. V gave up 1 base and J gave up 4 bases, with 8 bases separating them. The CDR3 is made up of 13 amino acids. From germline, CDR1 is LGHNA and CDR2 YSLEER. Specified time point: longitudinal time-point 3. This clonotype appeared many times. Synthesis of cDNA was performed by 5'RACE using 10-nucleotide random UMIs. TCRdb redid the calling of the 5' RACE reads with MiXCR, one entry per CDR3 protein. The table shows more than 40,000 distinct CDR3 sequences, with 10% to 15% occurring only once. The sequenced material came from PBMCs. The clonotype was recovered from a male donor with HTLV-1-associated myelopathy (HAM/TSP). This chain joins TRBV4-3 and TRBJ2-7; D not certain. CDR3 residues: CASSQGGGYEQYF. The DNA for the CDR3 is TGCGCCAGCAGCCAAGGAGGTGGATACGAGCAGTACTTC.